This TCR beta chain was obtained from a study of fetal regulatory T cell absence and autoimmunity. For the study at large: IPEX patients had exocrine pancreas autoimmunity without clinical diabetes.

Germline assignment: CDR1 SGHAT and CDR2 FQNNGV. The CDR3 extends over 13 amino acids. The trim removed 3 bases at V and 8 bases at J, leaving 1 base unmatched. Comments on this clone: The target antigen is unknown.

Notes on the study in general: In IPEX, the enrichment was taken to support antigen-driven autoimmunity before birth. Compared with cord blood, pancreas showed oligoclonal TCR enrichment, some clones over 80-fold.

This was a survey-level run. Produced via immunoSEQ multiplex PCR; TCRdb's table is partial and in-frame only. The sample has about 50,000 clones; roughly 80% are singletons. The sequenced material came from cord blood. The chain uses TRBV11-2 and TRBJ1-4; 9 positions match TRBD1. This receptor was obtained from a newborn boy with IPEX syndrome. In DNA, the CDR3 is TGTGCCAGCAGCTTGACAGGGGGAGAAAAACTGTTTTTT. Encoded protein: CASSLTGGEKLFF.